Listed below are T cell receptor beta chains from one sample, sequenced in a study of cytomegalovirus exposure and HLA in healthy donors. Measured with immunoSEQ multiplex PCR; TCRdb has only the in-frame clones, and not every one. The table records over 150,000 clones, under 70% of them present only once. Source material: PBMCs. All receptors come from a woman in her thirties or forties in good health and CMV-seropositive. Both conserved end residues are part of each CDR3. D genes are given only for firm matches. Some rows mark clone size as missing; the rest say once, few, many or name a class of expanded clone.

clone_size | d_call | cdr3_length | j_call | v_call | cdr3_aa | cdr3_nt
few | . | 17 | TRBJ2-3 | TRBV15 | CATSDPVAGPPGDTQYF | TGTGCCACCAGTGACCCCGTGGCGGGTCCCCCGGGAGATACGCAGTATTTT
. | . | 11 | TRBJ2-7 | TRBV5-1 | CASRQDYEQYF | TGCGCCAGCAGACAGGACTACGAGCAGTACTTC
. | . | 15 | TRBJ1-1 | TRBV18 | CASSPMGSKNPEAFF | TGTGCCAGCTCACCAATGGGCAGTAAGAACCCTGAAGCTTTCTTT
few | . | 15 | TRBJ2-6 | TRBV27 | CASSLKLLGANVLTF | TGTGCCAGCAGTCTCAAACTCTTGGGGGCCAACGTCCTGACTTTC
. | TRBD1 | 15 | TRBJ2-7 | TRBV11-3 | CASSAPGQGSIEQYF | TGTGCCAGCAGCGCGCCGGGACAGGGATCGATCGAGCAGTACTTC
few | . | 13 | TRBJ2-2 | TRBV19 | CASCEANTGELFF | TGTGCCAGCTGTGAGGCGAACACCGGGGAGCTGTTTTTT
once | . | 15 | TRBJ2-3 | TRBV9 | CASSVQGRSTDTQYF | TGTGCCAGCAGCGTACAGGGCCGGAGCACAGATACGCAGTATTTT
. | . | 13 | TRBJ1-1 | TRBV6-5 | CASSPSLNTEAFF | TGTGCCAGCAGTCCCTCTTTAAACACTGAAGCTTTCTTT
. | . | 16 | TRBJ1-3 | TRBV6-5 | CASSYWTASSGNTIYF | TGTGCCAGCAGTTACTGGACAGCCAGCTCTGGAAACACCATATATTTT
. | . | 15 | TRBJ1-4 | TRBV6-1 | CASSEPGGANEKLFF | TGTGCCAGCAGTGAGCCGGGGGGGGCTAATGAAAAACTGTTTTTT
. | . | 13 | TRBJ1-2 | TRBV5-6 | CASSLVGGYGYTF | TGTGCCAGCAGCTTGGTGGGGGGGTACGGCTACACCTTC
few | . | 14 | TRBJ1-5 | TRBV28 | CASSTQGFNQPQHF | TGTGCCAGCAGTACTCAGGGATTCAATCAGCCCCAGCATTTT
. | . | 14 | TRBJ1-2 | TRBV7-2 | CASSLGELIYGYTF | TGTGCCAGCAGCTTAGGCGAGCTTATCTATGGCTACACCTTC
. | TRBD1 | 13 | TRBJ1-1 | TRBV5-1 | CASSNTGGTEAFF | TGCGCCAGCAGTAATACAGGGGGCACTGAAGCTTTCTTT
. | . | 13 | TRBJ1-2 | TRBV5-1 | CASSFRGDYGYTF | TGCGCCAGCAGCTTTCGGGGGGACTATGGCTACACCTTC
. | TRBD1 | 17 | TRBJ2-1 | TRBV18 | CASSPRGQSRSYNEQFF | TGTGCCAGCTCTCCTCGGGGACAGAGTCGATCCTACAATGAGCAGTTCTTC
. | TRBD1 | 15 | TRBJ1-3 | TRBV2 | CASSRDRETGNTIYF | TGTGCCAGCAGTAGGGACAGGGAAACTGGAAACACCATATATTTT
. | . | 15 | TRBJ1-5 | TRBV25-1 | CASSDARGSNQPQHF | TGTGCCAGCAGCGACGCCCGGGGGAGCAATCAGCCCCAGCATTTT
. | TRBD2 | 15 | TRBJ2-2 | TRBV2 | CASSVGTSDTGELFF | TGTGCCAGCAGTGTCGGGACTAGTGACACCGGGGAGCTGTTTTTT
. | TRBD2 | 14 | TRBJ2-1 | TRBV28 | CASSKRDYYNEQFF | TGTGCCAGCAGTAAACGGGACTACTACAATGAGCAGTTCTTC
. | TRBD1 | 16 | TRBJ2-3 | TRBV28 | CASSDIRDRAGDTQYF | TGTGCCAGCAGTGATATCCGGGACAGGGCGGGAGATACGCAGTATTTT
. | . | 13 | TRBJ2-5 | TRBV10-3 | CAISPGAQETQYF | TGTGCCATCAGCCCCGGAGCCCAAGAGACCCAGTACTTC
few | TRBD1 | 14 | TRBJ1-2 | TRBV2 | CASSESPRTGGYTF | TGTGCCAGCAGTGAGTCCCCTCGGACAGGGGGCTACACCTTC
. | TRBD2 | 14 | TRBJ2-1 | TRBV13 | CASSHLAGKNEQFF | TGTGCCAGCAGCCACCTAGCGGGAAAGAATGAGCAGTTCTTC
. | . | 15 | TRBJ1-4 | TRBV5-1 | CASSTGDATNEKLFF | TGCGCCAGCAGCACCGGGGATGCAACTAATGAAAAACTGTTTTTT
. | . | 13 | TRBJ2-7 | TRBV29-1 | CSVGGGTAYEQYF | TGCAGCGTGGGGGGCGGGACAGCCTACGAGCAGTACTTC
once | . | 13 | TRBJ1-2 | TRBV7-8 | CASSPTGPYGYTF | TGTGCCAGCAGCCCGACAGGCCCCTATGGCTACACCTTC
. | . | 13 | TRBJ1-2 | TRBV29-1 | CSATWGARDGYTF | TGCAGCGCGACATGGGGCGCTCGGGATGGCTACACCTTC
. | TRBD2 | 17 | TRBJ2-6 | TRBV4-3 | CASSRGLAGTGANVLTF | TGCGCCAGCAGCCGCGGACTAGCGGGAACTGGGGCCAACGTCCTGACTTTC
. | . | 14 | TRBJ1-5 | TRBV7-9 | CASSLSGAGQPQHF | TGTGCCAGCAGCTTATCAGGGGCAGGTCAGCCCCAGCATTTT
. | . | 16 | TRBJ2-1 | TRBV7-2 | CASSLASLGAYNEQFF | TGTGCCAGCAGCTTAGCTTCGCTGGGAGCGTACAATGAGCAGTTCTTC
. | TRBD1 | 15 | TRBJ1-1 | TRBV28 | CASPSTGTGLTEAFF | TGTGCCAGCCCTTCCACGGGGACAGGGCTGACTGAAGCTTTCTTT
. | TRBD1 | 18 | TRBJ1-4 | TRBV4-3 | CASSQEVGVGDRVEKLFF | TGCGCCAGCAGCCAAGAGGTTGGGGTCGGGGACAGAGTTGAAAAACTGTTTTTT
. | . | 13 | TRBJ2-7 | TRBV5-6 | CASGGASGYEQYF | TGTGCCAGCGGGGGGGCTAGTGGCTACGAGCAGTACTTC
. | TRBD2 | 17 | TRBJ2-3 | TRBV4-2 | CASSRFSGGEGADTQYF | TGTGCCAGCAGCCGGTTTAGCGGGGGAGAAGGGGCAGATACGCAGTATTTT
. | TRBD1 | 15 | TRBJ2-1 | TRBV7-2 | CASSLGTVRYNEQFF | TGTGCCAGCAGCCTTGGGACAGTTCGCTACAATGAGCAGTTCTTC
once | TRBD2 | 13 | TRBJ2-3 | TRBV10-3 | CAARGGGGDTQYF | TGTGCCGCTCGGGGCGGGGGGGGAGATACGCAGTATTTT
. | . | 14 | TRBJ1-6 | TRBV6-5 | CASSLRGVNSPLHF | TGTGCCAGCAGCCTCAGGGGTGTCAATTCACCCCTCCACTTT
. | TRBD1 | 15 | TRBJ2-7 | TRBV4-1 | CASSHTGGAGYEQYF | TGCGCCAGCAGCCACACAGGGGGCGCAGGGTACGAGCAGTACTTC
. | TRBD1 | 13 | TRBJ1-5 | TRBV6-5 | CASRQGSNQPQHF | TGTGCCAGTCGACAGGGGAGCAATCAGCCCCAGCATTTT
. | TRBD2 | 12 | TRBJ2-7 | TRBV4-2 | CASRGLADEQYF | TGTGCCAGCCGCGGCCTAGCGGACGAGCAGTACTTC
. | . | 12 | TRBJ2-3 | TRBV19 | CASSRTEYTQYF | TGTGCCAGTAGTAGGACAGAGTATACGCAGTATTTT
few | . | 16 | TRBJ1-1 | TRBV5-4 | CASSLGQSRGNTEAFF | TGTGCCAGCAGCTTAGGACAGTCCCGTGGGAACACTGAAGCTTTCTTT
. | TRBD1 | 17 | TRBJ1-5 | TRBV27 | CASSRMTQGAQGQPQHF | TGTGCCAGCAGCCGAATGACTCAGGGGGCGCAGGGCCAGCCCCAGCATTTT
. | . | 12 | TRBJ2-5 | TRBV6-6 | CASSYSGETQYF | TGTGCCAGCAGTTACTCGGGCGAGACCCAGTACTTC
. | . | 16 | TRBJ2-2 | TRBV11-3 | CASSASWLGATGELFF | TGTGCCAGCAGCGCAAGTTGGCTAGGGGCCACCGGGGAGCTGTTTTTT
. | TRBD2 | 15 | TRBJ2-1 | TRBV28 | CASSPRTSGYNEQFF | TGTGCCAGCAGTCCAAGGACTAGCGGTTACAATGAGCAGTTCTTC
few | . | 13 | TRBJ2-1 | TRBV28 | CASREARNNEQFF | TGTGCCAGCAGAGAAGCCAGGAACAATGAGCAGTTCTTC
. | TRBD2 | 16 | TRBJ2-2 | TRBV5-1 | CASSLPSGLVAGELFF | TGCGCCAGCAGCTTGCCGAGCGGACTAGTGGCCGGGGAGCTGTTTTTT
few | . | 14 | TRBJ1-2 | TRBV5-6 | CASSLTHADYGYTF | TGTGCCAGCAGCTTGACACATGCCGACTATGGCTACACCTTC